The present T cell receptor beta chain was sequenced within a study of neoadjuvant anti-PD-1 for oral cavity cancer. Study observations and caveats: Treg/Th17 ratio rose with pretreatment blood and fell with post-treatment tumor TCRbeta clonality.

Turning to this clone: Its antigen is currently unknown.

The CDR3 consists of 12 residues. CDR1 is GTSNPN and CDR2 is SVGIG in the germline V gene (reference sequence). Trimming took 4 bases from V and 8 from J, leaving 12 bases between them. Time point given: after neoadjuvant nivolumab, at surgical resection. Here immunoSEQ multiplex PCR was the method, and the copy in TCRdb shows in-frame clones only, minus some. The table has 1,100 to 1,500 clones, around 50% seen once; the top ten hold over 15%. Specimen: tumor tissue, collected after nivolumab (anti-PD-1) treatment. V usage is TRBV30 and J usage is TRBJ2-1; possible D gene TRBD2, 6 bases. The clonotype comes from a person between 35 and 79 years old with oral cavity squamous cell carcinoma. CDR3 protein: CAWKGLRDEQFF. DNA of the CDR3: TGTGCCTGGAAGGGACTTCGGGATGAGCAGTTCTTC. The complete variable domain, with remaining parts taken from reference TRBV30 and TRBJ2-1, reads SQTIHQWPATLVQPVGSPLSLECTVEGTSNPNLYWYRQAAGRGLQLLFYSVGIGQISSEVPQNLSASRPQDRQFILSSKKLLLSDSGFYLCAWKGLRDEQFFGPGTRLTVL.